This T cell receptor (beta chain) was recorded in a study of blood T cells in healthy people across ages. Findings and caveats of the study: Long-lived donors had more naive CD4+ cells and higher diversity than aged donors. No conclusive comparison of naive versus antigen-experienced cells was possible with unsorted PBMCs.

This clonotype occurred a few times. What it binds is unknown. Germline assignment: CDR1 SGHRS and CDR2 YFSETQ. The CDR3 runs to 15 residues. With a J-beta primer mix and a sample-barcoded 5' primer, a second PCR ran about 7 to 11 cycles. A 12-random-nucleotide template-switch adaptor tagged each cDNA molecule. There were at least 3 million CDR3-containing paired-end reads obtained from each sample. TCRdb reanalysed the 5' RACE reads using MiXCR and keeps one entry per CDR3 protein. The table lists about 1.4 million distinct CDR3 sequences, around 59% of them singletons, with more than 6% in the top ten.

The origin of this receptor is a man between 18 and 29 years old in good health. This sequence joins TRBV5-1 and TRBJ2-5; D uncertain. The end of the DNA aligns better with TRBJ2-7, so the J call may be wrong. The sample was blood. The DNA of the CDR3 is TGCGCCAGCAGCTTGGTATCCAGACAACCCAACGAGCAGTACTTC. It translates to CASSLVSRQPNEQYF.